This is a list of T cell receptor beta chains from one sample in a study of CD8+CD57+ T cells in acquired aplastic anemia. TCRdb re-called the reads with MiXCR, one entry per CDR3 protein. The sample includes about 220,000 distinct CDR3 sequences, around 46% of them seen just once. The sequenced material came from sorted CD4+, CD8+, or CD8+CD57+ T cells (not recorded which) from PBMCs. The receptor source for this set is a human donor with aplastic anemia. The CDR3 runs from the conserved cysteine through the conserved F or W. Fields, in order: CDR3 protein, clone size, D gene, J gene, V gene. D genes are given only for firm matches. Clone sizes are given selectively: once, few, many, or a class where the clone is expanded.

CDR3aa: CSARGPGLGPETQYF
abundance: many
d_gene: TRBD2
j_gene: TRBJ2-5
v_gene: TRBV20-1

CDR3aa: CSVGYGGTDTQYF
abundance: .
d_gene: .
j_gene: TRBJ2-3
v_gene: TRBV29-1

CDR3aa: CASPGQGGLETQYF
abundance: many
d_gene: TRBD1
j_gene: TRBJ2-5
v_gene: TRBV27

CDR3aa: CASRNGQGNSPLHF
abundance: .
d_gene: TRBD1
j_gene: TRBJ1-6
v_gene: TRBV19

CDR3aa: CASSTGLAGYGEQYF
abundance: .
d_gene: TRBD2
j_gene: TRBJ2-7
v_gene: TRBV5-1

CDR3aa: CASSPPGGRGRYEQYF
abundance: many
d_gene: .
j_gene: TRBJ2-7
v_gene: TRBV7-9

CDR3aa: CSARSLDSSYNSPLHF
abundance: .
d_gene: .
j_gene: TRBJ1-6
v_gene: TRBV20-1

CDR3aa: CSVEGRAGGSYNEQFF
abundance: many
d_gene: TRBD2
j_gene: TRBJ2-1
v_gene: TRBV29-1

CDR3aa: CASSLGGLAASSGELFF
abundance: many
d_gene: TRBD2
j_gene: TRBJ2-2
v_gene: TRBV7-8

CDR3aa: CASSEGGNSYEQYF
abundance: few
d_gene: .
j_gene: TRBJ2-7
v_gene: TRBV10-2

CDR3aa: CTSSEWIGPYSYEQYF
abundance: .
d_gene: .
j_gene: TRBJ2-7
v_gene: TRBV25-1

CDR3aa: CASSDRGGVQPQHF
abundance: .
d_gene: TRBD1
j_gene: TRBJ1-5
v_gene: TRBV19

CDR3aa: CATSRDVTGGYEKLFF
abundance: .
d_gene: TRBD1
j_gene: TRBJ1-4
v_gene: TRBV15

CDR3aa: CASSLSTGVHIQYF
abundance: many
d_gene: TRBD1
j_gene: TRBJ2-4
v_gene: TRBV7-9

CDR3aa: CSARDRRLAGYNEQFF
abundance: .
d_gene: TRBD2
j_gene: TRBJ2-1
v_gene: TRBV20-1

CDR3aa: CASSPIYLDGYTF
abundance: many
d_gene: .
j_gene: TRBJ1-2
v_gene: TRBV5-1

CDR3aa: CASSQDVAGRLFRYGYTF
abundance: .
d_gene: .
j_gene: TRBJ1-2
v_gene: TRBV4-3

CDR3aa: CASSEGRGANVLTF
abundance: .
d_gene: .
j_gene: TRBJ2-6
v_gene: TRBV6-4

CDR3aa: CASSEGDSNNYGYTF
abundance: many
d_gene: .
j_gene: TRBJ1-2
v_gene: TRBV2

CDR3aa: CATSERDRAYEQYF
abundance: .
d_gene: TRBD1
j_gene: TRBJ2-7
v_gene: TRBV15

CDR3aa: CASSLVGTEAYEQYF
abundance: many
d_gene: .
j_gene: TRBJ2-7
v_gene: TRBV5-8

CDR3aa: CASSFRGTDTQYF
abundance: few
d_gene: .
j_gene: TRBJ2-3
v_gene: TRBV27

CDR3aa: CASSLGGFGHRGAVF
abundance: .
d_gene: .
j_gene: TRBJ2-2
v_gene: TRBV5-1

CDR3aa: CASNTGGAYGYTF
abundance: .
d_gene: .
j_gene: TRBJ1-2
v_gene: TRBV6-2/TRBV6-3

CDR3aa: CASIAGKADSPLHF
abundance: many
d_gene: .
j_gene: TRBJ1-6
v_gene: TRBV7-8

CDR3aa: CASSRTGPYQETQYF
abundance: many
d_gene: TRBD1
j_gene: TRBJ2-5
v_gene: TRBV19

CDR3aa: CASSMGATYEQYF
abundance: many
d_gene: .
j_gene: TRBJ2-7
v_gene: TRBV19

CDR3aa: CASSLIPGHRSPLHF
abundance: many
d_gene: .
j_gene: TRBJ1-6
v_gene: TRBV19

CDR3aa: CSAVRGLMNTEAFF
abundance: .
d_gene: .
j_gene: TRBJ1-1
v_gene: TRBV20-1

CDR3aa: CAVRDRGGLDTIYF
abundance: .
d_gene: TRBD1
j_gene: TRBJ1-3
v_gene: TRBV19

CDR3aa: CASSPRYYEQYF
abundance: many
d_gene: .
j_gene: TRBJ2-7
v_gene: TRBV7-8

CDR3aa: CASSPRTGTQPQHF
abundance: .
d_gene: TRBD1
j_gene: TRBJ1-5
v_gene: TRBV11-2

CDR3aa: CASSEPLFMWMNTEAFF
abundance: few
d_gene: .
j_gene: TRBJ1-1
v_gene: TRBV12-3/TRBV12-4

CDR3aa: CASSRRGHYGYTF
abundance: .
d_gene: .
j_gene: TRBJ1-2
v_gene: TRBV7-9

CDR3aa: CASSPSDRGLWGYTF
abundance: .
d_gene: TRBD1
j_gene: TRBJ1-2
v_gene: TRBV5-6

CDR3aa: CASSFGTSGTYNEQFF
abundance: many
d_gene: TRBD2
j_gene: TRBJ2-1
v_gene: TRBV7-2

CDR3aa: CAWGLAGSTYEQYF
abundance: few
d_gene: TRBD2
j_gene: TRBJ2-7
v_gene: TRBV30